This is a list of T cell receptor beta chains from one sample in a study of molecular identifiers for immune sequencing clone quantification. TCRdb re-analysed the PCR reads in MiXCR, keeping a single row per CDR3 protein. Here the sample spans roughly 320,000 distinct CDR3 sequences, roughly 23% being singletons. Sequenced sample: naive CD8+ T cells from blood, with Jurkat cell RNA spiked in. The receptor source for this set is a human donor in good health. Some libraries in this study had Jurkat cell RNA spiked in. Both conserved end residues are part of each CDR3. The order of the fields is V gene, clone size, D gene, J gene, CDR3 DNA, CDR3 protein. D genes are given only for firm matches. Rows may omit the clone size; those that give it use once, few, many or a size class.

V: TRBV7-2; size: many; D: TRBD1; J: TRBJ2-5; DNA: TGTGCCAGCAGCCTGGGACAGTCGAGGTTTGAGACCCAGTACTTC; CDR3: CASSLGQSRFETQYF
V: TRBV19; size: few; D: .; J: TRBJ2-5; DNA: TGTGCCAGTAGTACCAACGGGATCTCAGAGACCCAGTACTTC; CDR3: CASSTNGISETQYF
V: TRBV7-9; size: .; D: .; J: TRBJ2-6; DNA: TGTGCCAGCAGTTCAAACTCCGGGGCCAACGTCCTGACTTTC; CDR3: CASSSNSGANVLTF
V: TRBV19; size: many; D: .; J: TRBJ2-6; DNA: TGTGCCAGTAAACCAGGGAGCTCTGGGGCCAACGTCCTGACTTTC; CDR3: CASKPGSSGANVLTF
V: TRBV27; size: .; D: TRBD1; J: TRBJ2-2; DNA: TGTGCCAGTACCGGGACAGGTTCTGGGGAGCTGTTTTTT; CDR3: CASTGTGSGELFF
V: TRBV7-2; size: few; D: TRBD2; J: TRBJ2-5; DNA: TGTGCCAGCAGCTGGCGGGTAGCGGGCTATCCGGAGACCCAGTACTTC; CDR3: CASSWRVAGYPETQYF
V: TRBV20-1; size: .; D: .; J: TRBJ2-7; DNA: TGCAGTGCTAGAGCCCAGGGCATAAGCTCCTACGAGCAGTACTTC; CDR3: CSARAQGISSYEQYF
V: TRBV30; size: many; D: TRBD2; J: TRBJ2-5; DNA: TGTGCCTGGGAGGGAAGCGGGGGGCGAGAGACCCAGTACTTC; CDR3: CAWEGSGGRETQYF
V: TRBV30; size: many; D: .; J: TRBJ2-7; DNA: TGTGCCTGGAGTTGGGGGCGGGTGGACGAGCAGTACTTC; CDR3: CAWSWGRVDEQYF
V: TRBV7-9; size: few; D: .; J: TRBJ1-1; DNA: TGTGCCAGCAGCTCCGACAGGCCCCTGGATGAAGCTTTCTTT; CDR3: CASSSDRPLDEAFF
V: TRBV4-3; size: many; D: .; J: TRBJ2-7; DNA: TGCGCCAGCAGTCCAGCGGCAGGATACTACGAGCAGTACTTC; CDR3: CASSPAAGYYEQYF
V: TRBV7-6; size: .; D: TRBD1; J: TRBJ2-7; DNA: TGTGCCAGCAGCTCAGGACAGGGACACGAGCAGTACTTC; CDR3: CASSSGQGHEQYF
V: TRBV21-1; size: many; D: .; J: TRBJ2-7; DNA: TGTGCCAGCAGCCTTAGACAGGGAATAAGCTCCTACGAGCAGTACTTC; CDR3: CASSLRQGISSYEQYF
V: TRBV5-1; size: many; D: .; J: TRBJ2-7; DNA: TGCGCCAGCAGCTTGGAGGCCGGCTACGAGCAGTACTTC; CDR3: CASSLEAGYEQYF
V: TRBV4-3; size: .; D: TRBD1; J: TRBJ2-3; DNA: TGCGCCAGCAGCCAGGCCCCTCTGTGGGACAGAAGCACAGATACGCAGTATTTT; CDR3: CASSQAPLWDRSTDTQYF
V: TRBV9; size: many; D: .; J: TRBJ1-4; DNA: TGTGCCAGCAGCGTAGGTGGCAGCCTCAATGAAAAACTGTTTTTT; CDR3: CASSVGGSLNEKLFF
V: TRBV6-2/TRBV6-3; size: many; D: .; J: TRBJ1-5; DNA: TGTGCCAGCAGAAGACAGGATAGCAATCAGCCCCAGCATTTT; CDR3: CASRRQDSNQPQHF
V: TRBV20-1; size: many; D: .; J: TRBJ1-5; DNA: TGCAGTGCTCCCTCGAGGGCGAATCAGCCCCAGCATTTT; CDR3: CSAPSRANQPQHF
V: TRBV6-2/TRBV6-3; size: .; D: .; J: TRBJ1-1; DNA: TGTGCCAGCAGTCCCAGTGGGCCGGGGACTGAAGCTTTCTTT; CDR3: CASSPSGPGTEAFF
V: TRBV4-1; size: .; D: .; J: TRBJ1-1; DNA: TGCGCCAGCAGCCGAGACGGGGCAGTGATGAACACTGAAGCTTTCTTT; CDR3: CASSRDGAVMNTEAFF
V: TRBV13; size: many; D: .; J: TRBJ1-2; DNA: TGTGCCAGCAGCTTATTAGAAAACTATGGCTACACCTTC; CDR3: CASSLLENYGYTF
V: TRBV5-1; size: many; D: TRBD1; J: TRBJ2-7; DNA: TGCGCCAGCACGGGACAGCTTAAGGCCGAGCAGTACTTC; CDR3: CASTGQLKAEQYF
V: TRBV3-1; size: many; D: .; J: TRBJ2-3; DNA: TGTGCCAGCAGCCAAGATGGCCGTGTGCAGTATTTT; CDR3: CASSQDGRVQYF
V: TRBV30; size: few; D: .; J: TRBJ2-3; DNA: TGTGCCTGGAGTCAAGATACTAGTTTCGGAGATACGCAGTATTTT; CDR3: CAWSQDTSFGDTQYF
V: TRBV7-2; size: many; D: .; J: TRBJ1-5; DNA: TGTGCCAGCAGCTTAGGCGGACGGAGCAATCAGCCCCAGCATTTT; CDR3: CASSLGGRSNQPQHF
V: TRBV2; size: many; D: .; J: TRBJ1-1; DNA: TGTGCCAGCAGTGACCCCCGGGGGGCCGGCACTGAAGCTTTCTTT; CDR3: CASSDPRGAGTEAFF
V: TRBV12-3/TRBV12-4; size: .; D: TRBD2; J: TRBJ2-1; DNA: TGTGCCAGCAGTTTGGCTAGCGGCGCCTCCAATGAGCAGTTCTTC; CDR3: CASSLASGASNEQFF
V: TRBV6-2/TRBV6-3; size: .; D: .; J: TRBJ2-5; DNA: TGTGCCAGCAGTTATCGGCGGGGAAAAGAGACCCAGTACTTC; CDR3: CASSYRRGKETQYF
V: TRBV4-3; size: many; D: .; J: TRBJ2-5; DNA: TGCGCCAGCAGCCCGAATCTTGGGGAGACCCAGTACTTC; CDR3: CASSPNLGETQYF
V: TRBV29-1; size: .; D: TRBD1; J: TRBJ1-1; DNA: TGCAGCGTTGAGGGGGTCAGGGGGCACACTGAAGCCTTCTTT; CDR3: CSVEGVRGHTEAFF
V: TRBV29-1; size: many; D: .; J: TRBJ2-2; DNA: TGCAGCGTCAGGGGAAGCACCGGGGAGCTGTTTTTT; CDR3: CSVRGSTGELFF
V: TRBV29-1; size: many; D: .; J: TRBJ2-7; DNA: TGCAGCGTTGACGGGTATAGGGACTCCTACGAGCAGTACTTC; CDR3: CSVDGYRDSYEQYF
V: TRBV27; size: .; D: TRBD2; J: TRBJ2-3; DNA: TGTGCCAGCAGTTTGAATTCACTAGCGGGGGAGTTTAGCACAGATGCGCAGTATTTT; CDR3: CASSLNSLAGEFSTDAQYF
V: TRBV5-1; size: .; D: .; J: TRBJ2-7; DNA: TGCGCCAGCAGCTTGGGCCACGAGCGGTACTTC; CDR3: CASSLGHERYF
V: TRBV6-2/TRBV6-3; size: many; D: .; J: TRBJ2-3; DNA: TGTGCCAGCAGAGGGGGGGATACGCAGTATTTT; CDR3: CASRGGDTQYF
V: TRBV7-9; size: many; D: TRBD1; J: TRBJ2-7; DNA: TGTGCCAGCAGCTACCCTACAGGGGGTGAGCAGTACTTC; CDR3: CASSYPTGGEQYF
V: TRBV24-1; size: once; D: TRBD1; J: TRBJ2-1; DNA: TGTGCCACCCGTGCCGGACAGGGGATTTACAATGAGCAGTTCTTC; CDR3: CATRAGQGIYNEQFF
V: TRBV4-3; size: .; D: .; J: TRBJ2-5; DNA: TGCGCCAGCAGCCAGTTCAGGGGTAGGCAAGAGACCCAGTACTTC; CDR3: CASSQFRGRQETQYF
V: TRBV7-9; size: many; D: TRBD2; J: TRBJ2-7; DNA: TGTGCCAGCAGCCTCGGGACTAGCGGAGGGGTATACGAGCAGTACTTC; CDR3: CASSLGTSGGVYEQYF
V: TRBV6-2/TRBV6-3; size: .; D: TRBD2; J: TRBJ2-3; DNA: TGTGCCAGCAGTTACATACCAAGCGGGAGAAGCACAGATACGCAGTATTTT; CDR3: CASSYIPSGRSTDTQYF